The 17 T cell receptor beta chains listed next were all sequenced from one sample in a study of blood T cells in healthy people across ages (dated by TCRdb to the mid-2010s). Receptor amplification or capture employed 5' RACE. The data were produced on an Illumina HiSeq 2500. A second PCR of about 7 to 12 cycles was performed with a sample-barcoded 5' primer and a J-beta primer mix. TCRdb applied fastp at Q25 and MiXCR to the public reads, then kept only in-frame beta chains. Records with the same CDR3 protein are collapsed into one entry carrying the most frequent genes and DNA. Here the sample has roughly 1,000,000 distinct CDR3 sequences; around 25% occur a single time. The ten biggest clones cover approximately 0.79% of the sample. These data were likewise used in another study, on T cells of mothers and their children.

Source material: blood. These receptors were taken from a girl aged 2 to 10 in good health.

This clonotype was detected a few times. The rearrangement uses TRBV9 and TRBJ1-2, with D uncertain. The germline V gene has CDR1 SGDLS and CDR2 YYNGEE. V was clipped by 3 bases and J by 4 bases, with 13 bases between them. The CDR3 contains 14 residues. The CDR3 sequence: CASSALFDSYGYTF. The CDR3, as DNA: TGTGCCAGCAGCGCCCTCTTTGATAGCTATGGCTACACCTTC.

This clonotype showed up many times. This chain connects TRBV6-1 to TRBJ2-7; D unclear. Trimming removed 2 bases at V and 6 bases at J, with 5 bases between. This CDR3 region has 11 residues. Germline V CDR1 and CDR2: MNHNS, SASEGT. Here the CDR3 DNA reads TGTGCCAGCAGTGAATTTGGCGAGCAGTACTTC. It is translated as CASSEFGEQYF.

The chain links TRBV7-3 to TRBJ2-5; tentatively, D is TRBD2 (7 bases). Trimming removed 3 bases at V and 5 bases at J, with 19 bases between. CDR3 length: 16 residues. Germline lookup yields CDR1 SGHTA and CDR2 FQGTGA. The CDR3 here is CASSFSAGGRGETQYF. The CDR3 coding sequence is TGTGCCAGCAGCTTCTCTGCCGGGGGGAGGGGGGAGACCCAGTACTTC.

In DNA, the CDR3 is TGTGCCAGCAGCCCTTGGACTAGCGGAACCTACGAGCAGTACTTC. This encodes CASSPWTSGTYEQYF. The V call is TRBV11-2, the J call TRBJ2-7; 10 nucleotides agree with TRBD2. Germline V gene data show CDR1 as SGHAT and CDR2 as FQNNGV. The CDR3 is made up of 15 amino acids. Unmatched junction bases numbered 6, after V lost 5 bases and J lost 2 bases. The variable domain in full, with the rest retrieved from reference TRBV11-2 and TRBJ2-7, is EAGVAQSPRYKIIEKRQSVAFWCNPISGHATLYWYQQILGQGPKLLIQFQNNGVVDDSQLPKDRFSAERLKGVDSTLKIQPAKLEDSAVYLCASSPWTSGTYEQYFGPGTRLTVT.

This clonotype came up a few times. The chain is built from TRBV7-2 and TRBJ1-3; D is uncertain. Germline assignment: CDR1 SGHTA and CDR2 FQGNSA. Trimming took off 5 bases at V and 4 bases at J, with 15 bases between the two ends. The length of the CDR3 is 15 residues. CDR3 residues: CASSLRPDGGNTIYF. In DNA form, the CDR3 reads TGTGCCAGCAGCCTTCGACCGGATGGGGGAAACACCATATATTTT.

The CDR3 loop is CSASKQNVNEQFF. The CDR3 nucleotides are TGCAGTGCTAGTAAACAGAACGTTAATGAGCAGTTCTTC. V usage is TRBV20-1 and J usage is TRBJ2-5; no firm D call. The J call may not be correct, given that the DNA end is closer to TRBJ2-1. Per the germline V gene, CDR1 is DFQATT and CDR2 is SNEGSKA (reference sequence). This CDR3 region has 13 residues.

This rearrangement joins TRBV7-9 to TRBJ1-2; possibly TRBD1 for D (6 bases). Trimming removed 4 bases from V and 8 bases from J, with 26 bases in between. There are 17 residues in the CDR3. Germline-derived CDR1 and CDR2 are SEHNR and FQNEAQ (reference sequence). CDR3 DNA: TGTGCCAGCAGCTCCCACGGGACAATCGGAGGCGTTGGAGGCTACACCTTC. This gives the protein CASSSHGTIGGVGGYTF.

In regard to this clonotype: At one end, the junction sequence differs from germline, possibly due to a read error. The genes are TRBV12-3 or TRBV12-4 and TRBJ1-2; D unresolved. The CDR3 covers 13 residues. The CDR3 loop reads CASSLGPVPGPSF. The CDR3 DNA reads TGTGCCAGCAGTTTAGGTCCCGTCCCCGGGCCCAGCTTC.

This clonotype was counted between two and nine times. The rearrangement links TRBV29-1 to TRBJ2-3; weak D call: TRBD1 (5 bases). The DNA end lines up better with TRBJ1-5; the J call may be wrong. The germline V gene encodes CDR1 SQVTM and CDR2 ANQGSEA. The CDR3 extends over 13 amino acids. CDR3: CSVRGRTSDTQHF. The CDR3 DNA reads TGCAGCGTTCGGGGGAGGACGTCAGATACGCAGCATTTT.

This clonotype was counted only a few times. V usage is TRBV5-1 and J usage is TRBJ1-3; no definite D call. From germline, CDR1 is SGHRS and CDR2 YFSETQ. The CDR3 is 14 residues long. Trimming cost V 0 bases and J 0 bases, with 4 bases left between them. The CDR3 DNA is TGCGCCAGCAGCTTGGACAACTCTGGAAACACCATATATTTT. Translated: CASSLDNSGNTIYF.

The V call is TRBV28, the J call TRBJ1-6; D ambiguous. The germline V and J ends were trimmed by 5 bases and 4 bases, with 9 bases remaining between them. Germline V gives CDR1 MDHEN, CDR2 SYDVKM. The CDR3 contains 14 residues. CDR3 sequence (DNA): TGTGCCAGCAGTGCGCGTCAGTATAATTCACCCCTCCACTTT. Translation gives CASSARQYNSPLHF.

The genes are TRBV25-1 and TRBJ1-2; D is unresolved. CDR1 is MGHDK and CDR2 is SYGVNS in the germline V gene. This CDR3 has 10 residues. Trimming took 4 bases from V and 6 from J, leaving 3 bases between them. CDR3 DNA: TGTGCCAGCAGTGGAGATGGCTACACCTTC. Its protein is CASSGDGYTF.

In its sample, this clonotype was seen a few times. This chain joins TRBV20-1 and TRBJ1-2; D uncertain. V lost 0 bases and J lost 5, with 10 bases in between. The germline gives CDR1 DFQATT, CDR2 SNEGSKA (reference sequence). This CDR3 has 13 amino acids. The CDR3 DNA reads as TGCAGTGCTAGAGACGAGCTCGGTTATGGCTACACCTTC. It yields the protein CSARDELGYGYTF.

The CDR3, as DNA: TGTGCCAGCAGCGGGACAGGGCACTCCTACAATGAGCAGTTCTTC. Translated, it gives CASSGTGHSYNEQFF. V usage is TRBV7-9 and J usage is TRBJ2-1; 9 nucleotides line up with TRBD1. The CDR3 consists of 15 residues. The germline gives CDR1 SEHNR, CDR2 FQNEAQ (reference sequence). The trim removed 5 bases at V and 0 bases at J, leaving 2 bases unmatched. The full variable domain, completed using reference TRBV7-9 and TRBJ2-1, is DTGVSQNPRHKITKRGQNVTFRCDPISEHNRLYWYRQTLGQGPEFLTYFQNEAQLEKSRLLSDRFSAERPKGSFSTLEIQRTEQGDSAMYLCASSGTGHSYNEQFFGPGTRLTVL.

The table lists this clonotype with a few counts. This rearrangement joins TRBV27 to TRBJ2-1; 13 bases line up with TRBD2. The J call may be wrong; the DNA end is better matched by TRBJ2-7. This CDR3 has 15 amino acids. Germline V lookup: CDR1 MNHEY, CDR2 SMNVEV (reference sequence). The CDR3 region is CASSFGLAGEYEQYF. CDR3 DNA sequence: TGTGCCAGCAGCTTCGGACTAGCGGGAGAGTACGAGCAGTACTTC.

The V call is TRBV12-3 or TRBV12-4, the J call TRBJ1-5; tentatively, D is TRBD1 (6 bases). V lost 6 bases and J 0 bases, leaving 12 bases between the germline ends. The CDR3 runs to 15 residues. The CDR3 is CASRGDKYSNQPQHF. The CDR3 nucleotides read TGTGCCAGCAGGGGGGACAAGTATAGCAATCAGCCCCAGCATTTT.

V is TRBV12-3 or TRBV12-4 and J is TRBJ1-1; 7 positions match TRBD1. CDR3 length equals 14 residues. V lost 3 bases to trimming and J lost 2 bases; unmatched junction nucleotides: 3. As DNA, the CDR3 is TGTGCCAGCAGTTTCCAGGGGGATAACACTGAAGCTTTCTTT. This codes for CASSFQGDNTEAFF.